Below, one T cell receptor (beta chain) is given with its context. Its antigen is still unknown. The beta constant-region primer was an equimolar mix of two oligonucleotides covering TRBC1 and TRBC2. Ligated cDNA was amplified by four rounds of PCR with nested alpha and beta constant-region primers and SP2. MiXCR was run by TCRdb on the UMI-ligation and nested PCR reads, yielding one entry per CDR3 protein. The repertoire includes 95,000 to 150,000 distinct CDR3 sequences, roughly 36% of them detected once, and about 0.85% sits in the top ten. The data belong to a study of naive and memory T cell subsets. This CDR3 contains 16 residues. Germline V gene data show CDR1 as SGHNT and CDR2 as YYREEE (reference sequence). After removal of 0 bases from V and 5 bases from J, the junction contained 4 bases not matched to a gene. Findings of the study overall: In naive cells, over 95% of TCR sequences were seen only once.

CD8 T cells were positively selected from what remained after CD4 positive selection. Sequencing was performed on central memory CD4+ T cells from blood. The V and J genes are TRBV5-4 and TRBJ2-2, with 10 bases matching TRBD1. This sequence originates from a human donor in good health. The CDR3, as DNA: TGTGCCAGCAGCTTGGTAGACAGGGGGCCAACCGGGGAGCTGTTTTTT. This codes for CASSLVDRGPTGELFF.